The rows below give T cell receptor beta chains drawn from one sample of a study of cytomegalovirus exposure and HLA in healthy donors. The table came from immunoSEQ multiplex PCR; TCRdb's copy has only in-frame clones and leaves some out. The repertoire table contains about 140,000 clones. The sample taken for sequencing was PBMCs. These receptors came from a woman under 30 in good health and CMV-seronegative. Both conserved end residues are part of each CDR3. The order of the fields is J gene, V gene, D gene, CDR3 protein, CDR3 DNA. The D gene is left open where the match is weak.

>TRBJ1-2|TRBV19|TRBD1
CASKQGDLRGANYGYTF
TGTGCCAGTAAACAGGGGGACCTCAGGGGAGCTAACTATGGCTACACCTTC
>TRBJ2-5|TRBV6-1|.
CASSESGGQETQYF
TGTGCCAGCAGTGAATCCGGTGGTCAAGAGACCCAGTACTTC
>TRBJ1-5|TRBV6-1|TRBD1
CASSLKGQGNQPQHF
TGTGCCAGCAGTTTAAAGGGACAGGGAAATCAGCCCCAGCATTTT
>TRBJ1-1|TRBV19|TRBD1
CASTGTGGMNTEAFF
TGTGCCAGTACCGGGACAGGGGGCATGAACACTGAAGCTTTCTTT
>TRBJ1-5|TRBV6-5|TRBD1
CASTTGANQPQHF
TGTGCCAGCACGACAGGGGCGAATCAGCCCCAGCATTTT
>TRBJ1-2|TRBV6-1|.
CASSEASGGPFYGYTF
TGTGCCAGCAGTGAAGCGAGCGGGGGGCCCTTCTATGGCTACACCTTC
>TRBJ1-4|TRBV11-3|.
CASSRDATNEKLFF
TGTGCCAGCAGCCGGGATGCAACTAATGAAAAACTGTTTTTT
>TRBJ1-5|TRBV5-6|.
CASSLKGYSNQPQHF
TGTGCCAGCAGCTTGAAGGGGTATAGCAATCAGCCCCAGCATTTT
>TRBJ2-5|TRBV7-3|TRBD1
CASSFDRGQTQYF
TGTGCCAGCAGCTTCGACAGGGGACAGACCCAGTACTTC
>TRBJ2-1|TRBV5-1|.
CASSLEGEQFF
TGCGCCAGCAGCTTGGAGGGGGAGCAGTTCTTC
>TRBJ1-1|TRBV30|.
CAWSTQGSGEAFF
TGTGCCTGGAGTACCCAGGGTTCAGGTGAAGCTTTCTTT
>TRBJ2-1|TRBV11-3|.
CASSRTGSAGEQFF
TGTGCCAGCAGCCGAACCGGGAGCGCCGGTGAGCAGTTCTTC
>TRBJ2-1|TRBV28|TRBD2
CASSSGSAGGDEQFF
TGTGCCAGCAGCTCCGGTTCGGCGGGAGGCGATGAGCAGTTCTTC
>TRBJ2-2|TRBV2|TRBD2
CASSEAVLGGVGTGELFF
TGTGCCAGCAGTGAAGCGGTTTTGGGAGGGGTTGGCACCGGGGAGCTGTTTTTT
>TRBJ2-1|TRBV6-1|.
CASMRAGPKDNEQFF
TGTGCCAGCATGAGGGCGGGCCCAAAAGACAATGAGCAGTTCTTC
>TRBJ1-1|TRBV4-3|TRBD1
CASSPLGQGRTEAFF
TGCGCCAGCAGCCCGCTAGGACAGGGGAGAACTGAAGCTTTCTTT
>TRBJ2-5|TRBV18|TRBD1
CASSRGQVQETQYF
TGTGCCAGCTCGCGCGGACAGGTTCAAGAGACCCAGTACTTC
>TRBJ1-4|TRBV6-1|.
CASSGGYTNEKLFF
TGTGCCAGCAGTGGAGGGTACACTAATGAAAAACTGTTTTTT
>TRBJ2-1|TRBV6-1|.
CASSEGYAQIWNEQFF
TGTGCCAGCAGTGAAGGCTACGCACAGATTTGGAATGAGCAGTTCTTC
>TRBJ1-1|TRBV7-8|TRBD1
CASSPYTATGATEAFF
TGTGCCAGCAGCCCATACACTGCGACAGGGGCCACTGAAGCTTTCTTT
>TRBJ1-4|TRBV9|.
CASSVSGTTNEKLFF
TGTGCCAGCAGCGTGTCAGGGACAACTAATGAAAAACTGTTTTTT
>TRBJ1-4|TRBV30|.
CAWSLAGGRNEKLFF
TGTGCCTGGAGCCTGGCGGGGGGGCGAAATGAAAAACTGTTTTTT
>TRBJ1-2|TRBV27|.
CASSLAKGMKGYTF
TGTGCCAGCAGTTTAGCCAAGGGGATGAAAGGCTACACCTTC
>TRBJ1-2|TRBV7-9|.
CASRLGGMGYTF
TGTGCCAGCAGACTCGGCGGGATGGGCTACACCTTC
>TRBJ2-1|TRBV10-3|TRBD2
CAATSGANNEQFF
TGTGCCGCAACTAGCGGGGCCAACAATGAGCAGTTCTTC
>TRBJ2-7|TRBV2|TRBD2
CASSKTSGRRYEQYF
TGTGCCAGCAGTAAGACTAGCGGGAGGAGGTACGAGCAGTACTTC
>TRBJ1-1|TRBV27|.
CASSPGQNEAFF
TGTGCCAGCAGTCCCGGACAGAATGAAGCTTTCTTT
>TRBJ2-7|TRBV6-6|.
CASSYSGLPYEQYF
TGTGCCAGCAGTTACTCAGGACTGCCGTACGAGCAGTACTTC
>TRBJ2-7|TRBV6-5|TRBD2
CASSHGAGEAHEQYF
TGTGCCAGCAGCCACGGGGCGGGAGAAGCCCACGAGCAGTACTTC
>TRBJ2-5|TRBV18|.
CATSGGQETQYF
TGTGCCACCTCAGGAGGACAAGAGACCCAGTACTTC
>TRBJ1-1|TRBV6-5|.
CASSYSDIYTEAFF
TGTGCCAGCAGTTATTCTGACATTTACACTGAAGCTTTCTTT
>TRBJ1-1|TRBV15|.
CATSRDEVGRANTEAFF
TGTGCCACCAGCAGAGATGAAGTGGGCAGGGCGAACACTGAAGCTTTCTTT
>TRBJ2-5|TRBV7-2|TRBD1
CASSQGQGSETQYF
TGTGCCAGCAGCCAGGGACAGGGTAGCGAGACCCAGTACTTC
>TRBJ2-1|TRBV27|TRBD2
CASSYLPSGGDNEQFF
TGTGCCAGCAGTTACCTCCCTAGCGGGGGGGACAATGAGCAGTTCTTC
>TRBJ2-7|TRBV28|TRBD1
CASSSAGTGWEQYF
TGTGCCAGCAGTTCCGCCGGGACAGGGTGGGAGCAGTACTTC
>TRBJ2-4|TRBV7-2|TRBD2
CASSSGTRDIQYF
TGTGCCAGCAGCTCCGGGACTAGGGACATTCAGTACTTC
>TRBJ2-1|TRBV28|TRBD1
CASRARDRDLDEQFF
TGTGCCAGCAGAGCCAGGGACAGGGACTTGGATGAGCAGTTCTTC
>TRBJ2-2|TRBV5-1|TRBD1
CASSSRQGDTGELFF
TGCGCCAGCAGCTCCAGACAGGGAGATACCGGGGAGCTGTTTTTT
>TRBJ1-5|TRBV19|.
CASSPGQYSNQPQHF
TGTGCCAGTAGTCCCGGACAGTATAGCAATCAGCCCCAGCATTTT
>TRBJ1-2|TRBV19|TRBD1
CASNMGQGAYGYTF
TGTGCCAGTAATATGGGACAGGGCGCGTATGGCTACACCTTC
>TRBJ2-1|TRBV19|.
CASSIVSLPSSYNEQFF
TGTGCCAGTAGTATAGTTTCACTACCGAGCTCCTACAATGAGCAGTTCTTC
>TRBJ1-2|TRBV7-2|TRBD1
CASSSPRSGQGPYGYTF
TGTGCCAGCAGCTCCCCCCGGTCGGGACAGGGCCCCTATGGCTACACCTTC
>TRBJ1-5|TRBV6-1|.
CASTPSGDSNQPQHF
TGTGCCAGCACCCCATCAGGGGATAGCAATCAGCCCCAGCATTTT
>TRBJ2-1|TRBV27|TRBD2
CASSITAGGRYNEQFF
TGTGCCAGCAGCATTACAGCGGGAGGGCGCTACAATGAGCAGTTCTTC
>TRBJ1-1|TRBV30|.
CAWTQRENTEAFF
TGTGCCTGGACCCAGCGGGAGAACACTGAAGCTTTCTTT
>TRBJ2-1|TRBV2|TRBD2
CASSYPGLAAKNEQFF
TGTGCCAGCAGTTACCCGGGACTAGCGGCTAAGAATGAGCAGTTCTTC
>TRBJ2-1|TRBV15|.
CATTNDSHNEQFF
TGTGCCACCACCAATGACAGTCACAATGAGCAGTTCTTC
>TRBJ1-2|TRBV14|TRBD1
CASSQEIQWTGPYGYTF
TGTGCCAGCAGCCAAGAAATCCAGTGGACAGGGCCCTATGGCTACACCTTC
>TRBJ2-5|TRBV5-8|TRBD2
CASSLDPAGAETQYF
TGTGCCAGCAGCTTGGACCCAGCGGGAGCGGAGACCCAGTACTTC
>TRBJ2-2|TRBV2|.
CASIGGENTGELFF
TGTGCCAGCATCGGAGGGGAAAACACCGGGGAGCTGTTTTTT